The 19 T cell receptor beta chains listed next were all sequenced from one sample in a study of post-analysis software for immune sequencing data. Their antigen targets remain unknown. Study outcomes and limitations: Patients showed TRBV5-6, TRBV5-1 and TRBV20-1 among five TRBV segments more frequent than in controls.

The TCR beta cDNA libraries carried unique molecular identifiers. From the PCR reads, TCRdb called clonotypes with MiXCR, one entry per CDR3 protein. The sample holds fewer than 850,000 distinct CDR3 sequences, roughly 27% seen once. Input material: blood. These receptors originate from a girl aged 5 to 17 with multiple sclerosis.

As to this clonotype: A much larger clone lies one base from this, so it may be a read error. The CDR3 does not end in the conserved phenylalanine or tryptophan, so this is likely a read error. The chain employs TRBV7-2 and TRBJ2-1; 9 bases are a match to TRBD1. With 5 bases clipped from V and 3 bases from J, the junction kept 5 bases outside the gene matches. Germline-derived CDR1 and CDR2 are SGHTA and FQGNSA. This CDR3 contains 15 residues. CDR3 bases: TGTGCCAGCAGCCGCCGGGACAGGGACTACAATGAGCAGTTCCTC. It yields the protein CASSRRDRDYNEQFL.

This chain uses TRBV11-2 with TRBJ2-1, with 7 nucleotides matching TRBD1. Trimming removed 5 bases from V and 6 bases from J; junction bases left unmatched: 4. Germline CDR1 reads SGHAT; CDR2 reads FQNNGV. The CDR3 runs 13 residues. CDR3 nucleotides: TGTGCCAGCAGCCCACACAGGGGCAATGAGCAGTTCTTC. Protein sequence: CASSPHRGNEQFF.

This clonotype has a count of ten or more. The chain joins TRBV20-1 to TRBJ2-7, with 9 bases lining up with TRBD1. CDR1 and CDR2 from the germline V gene are DFQATT and SNEGSKA (reference sequence). After removal of 7 bases from V and 0 bases from J, the junction contained 4 bases not matched to a gene. This CDR3 region has 13 residues. CDR3 bases: TGCAGTGTTCCGGGACAGGGCTCCTACGAGCAGTACTTC. The encoded protein is CSVPGQGSYEQYF.

The chain's CDR3 is CASSEFGIGGTGGESSYNEQFF. DNA for the CDR3: TGTGCCAGCAGTGAATTTGGTATCGGCGGGACAGGGGGCGAGAGCTCCTACAATGAGCAGTTCTTC. V and J are TRBV6-1 and TRBJ2-1, with 12 nucleotides matching TRBD1. This CDR3 spans 22 amino acids. CDR1 is MNHNS and CDR2 is SASEGT in the germline V gene. J lost 0 bases, V lost 2 bases, and 17 bases had no gene match.

This clonotype was counted at least ten times. The rearrangement links TRBV6-2 or TRBV6-3 to TRBJ2-1, with D possibly matching TRBD1 (6 bases). The germline V and J ends were trimmed by 6 bases and 3 bases, with 15 bases remaining between them. Germline V gene sequence: CDR1 MNHEY, CDR2 SVGEGT. This CDR3 has 15 amino acids. As DNA, the CDR3 is TGTGCCAGCAGACCCGACAGGTCCGACTACAATGAGCAGTTCTTC. Protein product: CASRPDRSDYNEQFF.

This clonotype was seen more than once but under ten times. This chain links TRBV29-1 with TRBJ1-2, with TRBD1 matching over 7 bases. Germline CDR1 is SQVTM and CDR2 is ANQGSEA. The junction had 10 bases not matched to a gene; V was cut back by 4 bases and J by 8 bases. The CDR3 spans 13 residues. The CDR3 sequence: CSVGIDRVNGYTF. CDR3 bases: TGCAGCGTTGGGATAGACAGGGTGAACGGCTACACCTTC.

The V call is TRBV27, the J call TRBJ2-3; a possible D gene is TRBD2 (6 bases). Germline V lookup: CDR1 MNHEY, CDR2 SMNVEV (reference sequence). V shed 3 bases and J shed 7 bases, with 17 bases lying between them. The CDR3 loop spans 15 amino acids. CDR3 sequence reads: CASSFDSGPRNTQYF. The CDR3 region has the DNA TGTGCCAGCAGTTTCGATAGCGGACCCAGGAATACGCAGTATTTT.

At least ten counts were recorded for this clonotype. This chain joins TRBV7-2 and TRBJ2-7, with D unresolved. V lost 0 bases and J 0 bases, leaving 6 bases between the germline ends. The germline gives CDR1 SGHTA, CDR2 FQGNSA. The CDR3 consists of 14 residues. The CDR3 region is CASSLAGGSYEQYF. CDR3 DNA: TGTGCCAGCAGCTTAGCGGGCGGCTCCTACGAGCAGTACTTC.

This chain uses TRBV20-1 with TRBJ2-7, with TRBD1 identical over 8 bases. The germline CDR1 and CDR2 sequences are DFQATT and SNEGSKA (reference sequence). The junction had 5 bases not matched to a gene; V was cut back by 4 bases and J by 3 bases. The CDR3 has 13 residues. This CDR3 is CSAKSTGVYEQYF. CDR3 sequence (DNA): TGCAGTGCTAAATCGACAGGGGTCTACGAGCAGTACTTC.

The V and J genes are TRBV6-5 and TRBJ1-1; no reliable D call. V lost 6 bases and J 7 bases, leaving 12 bases between the germline ends. Germline CDR1 is MNHEY and CDR2 is SVGAGI. This CDR3 is built from 12 residues. CDR3 in amino acids: CASRFPGVEAFF. The CDR3 nucleotides read TGTGCCAGCAGATTCCCCGGAGTTGAAGCTTTCTTT.

This clonotype was recorded a few times. The V call is TRBV29-1, the J call TRBJ1-4; D remains unclear. V lost 7 bases, J lost 4 bases, and 16 bases lay in between. The CDR3 is 14 residues long. The germline V gene encodes CDR1 SQVTM and CDR2 ANQGSEA. CDR3 sequence (DNA): TGCAGCGGAGCCGCGCCACCCGATAATGAAAAACTGTTTTTT. Protein: CSGAAPPDNEKLFF.

This clonotype was observed a few times. V and J are TRBV5-1 and TRBJ1-1, with 8 bases fitting TRBD1. CDR3 length: 16 amino acids. The V and J ends lost 4 bases and 0 bases, in that order; junction bases with no gene match: 8. The germline gives CDR1 SGHRS, CDR2 YFSETQ. The CDR3 sequence: CASSPGTGNMNTEAFF. CDR3 bases: TGCGCCAGCAGCCCAGGGACAGGAAATATGAACACTGAAGCTTTCTTT.

The chain uses TRBV20-1 and TRBJ1-1; 7 positions agree with TRBD1. J was trimmed by 7 bases and V by 6 bases; bases with no gene match: 11. The CDR3 is 13 amino acids. The germline V gene has CDR1 DFQATT and CDR2 SNEGSKA (reference sequence). The CDR3 nucleotides read TGCAGTGCCATGGGACAGTTCCCTTTTGAAGCTTTCTTT. Its protein product is CSAMGQFPFEAFF.

A few counts support this clonotype. This sequence joins TRBV7-9 and TRBJ2-7; tentative D call: TRBD1 (6 bases). The V end lost 8 bases, the J end lost 5 bases, and 16 bases lay between the germline ends. The CDR3 has 13 residues. Germline V gives CDR1 SEHNR, CDR2 FQNEAQ (reference sequence). This CDR3 is CASGQGPADEQYF. DNA for the CDR3: TGTGCCAGCGGCCAGGGGCCTGCGGACGAGCAGTACTTC.

The chain recombines TRBV4-2 with TRBJ2-1, with a weak D call TRBD2 (5 bases). Trimming took 4 bases from V and 8 from J, leaving 12 bases between them. Germline CDR1 is LGHNA and CDR2 is YNFKEQ. This CDR3 has 13 amino acids. This CDR3 is CASSPGPEDEQFF. CDR3 nucleotide sequence: TGTGCCAGCAGCCCCGGTCCGGAGGATGAGCAGTTCTTC.

The chain joins TRBV6-2 or TRBV6-3 to TRBJ2-4, with TRBD1 matching 9 bases. Germline loops: CDR1 MNHEY, CDR2 SVGEGT. The CDR3 consists of 12 residues. The V gene end was trimmed by 6 bases and the J gene end by 10 bases; junction bases not matched to a gene: 4. CDR3 loop: CASRGQGSIQYF. DNA for the CDR3: TGTGCCAGCAGGGGACAGGGCTCTATTCAGTACTTC.

This clonotype was picked up a small number of times. This chain uses TRBV5-1 with TRBJ2-7; 7 bases match TRBD1. With 3 bases clipped from V and 4 bases from J, the junction kept 4 bases outside the gene matches. The germline V gene encodes CDR1 SGHRS and CDR2 YFSETQ. The CDR3 totals 13 residues. The CDR3 DNA reads TGCGCCAGCAGCTGGGGACAGTGTTACGAGCAGTACTTC. Translation gives CASSWGQCYEQYF.

CDR3: CASSLVAGITDTQYF. The DNA for the CDR3 is TGTGCCAGCAGCTTAGTGGCAGGGATCACAGATACGCAGTATTTT. The chain couples TRBV7-9 to TRBJ2-3; D might be TRBD1 (5 bases). V was shortened by 1 base and J by 2 bases, with 10 bases between the two germline ends. Germline V gene lookup returns CDR1 SEHNR and CDR2 FQNEAQ (reference sequence). This CDR3 comprises 15 residues.

This sequence joins TRBV5-4 and TRBJ2-1; TRBD2 is a possible D gene (5 bases). The CDR3 is made up of 14 amino acids. Germline CDR1 is SGHNT and CDR2 is YYREEE (reference sequence). V lost 0 bases to trimming and J lost 8 bases, with 12 bases between them. CDR3 nucleotides: TGTGCCAGCAGCTTGGATTCGGGATCGGATGAGCAGTTCTTC. It specifies CASSLDSGSDEQFF.